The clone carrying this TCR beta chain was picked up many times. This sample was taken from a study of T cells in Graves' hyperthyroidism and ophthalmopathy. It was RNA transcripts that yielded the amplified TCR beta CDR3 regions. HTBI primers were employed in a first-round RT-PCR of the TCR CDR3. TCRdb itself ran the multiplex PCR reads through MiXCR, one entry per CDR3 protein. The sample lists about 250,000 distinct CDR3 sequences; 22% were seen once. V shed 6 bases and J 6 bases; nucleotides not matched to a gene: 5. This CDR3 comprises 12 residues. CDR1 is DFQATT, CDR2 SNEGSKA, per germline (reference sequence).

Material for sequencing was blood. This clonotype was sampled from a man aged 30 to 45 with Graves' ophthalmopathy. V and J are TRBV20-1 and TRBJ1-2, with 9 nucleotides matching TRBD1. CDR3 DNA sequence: TGCAGTGCCCTTACAGGGGGCGATGGCTACACCTTC. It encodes CSALTGGDGYTF.